These 10 T cell receptor beta chains came from one sample sequenced in a study of blood T cell repertoires in COVID-19. Sequencing used immunoSEQ multiplex PCR; TCRdb keeps in-frame clones, though not all of them. The sample contains some 220,000 clones, 84% of which appear only once. Sequencing input: peripheral blood. The receptors come from a man aged 50 or older with active or convalescent COVID-19.

The chain uses TRBV5-6 and TRBJ2-3, with D possibly being TRBD2 (5 bases). Germline CDR1 and CDR2: SGHDT and YYEEEE. The CDR3 covers 16 residues. Trimming shortened V by 0 bases and J by 1 base, and 12 bases separated the two germline ends. The CDR3 reads CASSLAPGWGTDTQYF. CDR3 DNA sequence: TGTGCCAGCAGCTTGGCCCCGGGATGGGGCACAGATACGCAGTATTTT. Combining the CDR3 with reference TRBV5-6 and TRBJ2-3 gives the whole variable domain DAGVTQSPTHLIKTRGQQVTLRCSPKSGHDTVSWYQQALGQGPQFIFQYYEEEERQRGNFPDRFSGHQFPNYSSELNVNALLLGDSALYLCASSLAPGWGTDTQYFGPGTRLTVL.

This chain links TRBV6-2 or TRBV6-3 with TRBJ1-2; 7 bases align to TRBD1. Germline CDR1 MNHEY, CDR2 SVGEGT. The V and J ends lost 5 bases and 5 bases, in that order; junction bases with no gene match: 8. The CDR3 is made up of 14 amino acids. CDR3 nucleotide sequence: TGTGCCAGCAGTGATACAGGGGCGGGATATGGCTACACCTTC. Translation: CASSDTGAGYGYTF.

The CDR3 region has the DNA TGTGCCAGCAGCTCCCTCCACGGGGGCTCTGGGGCCAACGTCCTGACTTTC. Protein sequence: CASSSLHGGSGANVLTF. The V gene is TRBV5-6, the J gene TRBJ2-6; D perhaps matches TRBD2 (6 bases). V lost 3 bases to trimming and J lost 0 bases, with 13 bases between them. Germline-derived CDR1 and CDR2 are SGHDT and YYEEEE. The CDR3 contains 17 residues.

This clone was counted between two and nine times. V gene TRBV5-5 combines with J gene TRBJ2-7, with 8 bases aligning to TRBD1. This CDR3 region has 14 residues. V lost 1 base, J lost 5 bases, and 5 bases stayed unmatched. Germline V gene lookup returns CDR1 SGHKS and CDR2 YYEKEE (reference sequence). The CDR3 spells CASSLWAGGNEQYF. The CDR3 DNA is TGTGCCAGCAGCTTGTGGGCAGGGGGCAACGAGCAGTACTTC.

Only one count was recorded for this clone. The chain uses TRBV6-6 and TRBJ1-1, with D tentatively TRBD1 (6 bases). CDR1 MNHNY and CDR2 SVGAGI come from the germline V gene (reference sequence). Trimming took 6 bases from V and 4 from J, leaving 12 bases between them. The CDR3 contains 13 residues. The CDR3 bases are TGTGCCAGCAGACTCACAGGGCCCACTGAAGCTTTCTTT. Amino acid sequence: CASRLTGPTEAFF.

This clone turned up a few times. The chain carries TRBV7-9 and TRBJ2-6; a weak D match, TRBD1 (6 bases). V was shortened by 1 base and J by 1 base, with 8 bases between the two germline ends. The CDR3 has 16 residues. Germline-derived CDR1 and CDR2 are SEHNR and FQNEAQ (reference sequence). The CDR3 sequence is CASSLVGASGANVLTF. The CDR3 DNA sequence: TGTGCCAGCAGCTTAGTGGGGGCTTCTGGGGCCAACGTCCTGACTTTC.

V and J are TRBV28 and TRBJ1-2; D is perhaps TRBD1 (5 bases). Between the trimmed V and J ends, which lost 6 bases and 4 bases, there was a span of 18 bases. Per germline, CDR1 MDHEN and CDR2 SYDVKM. The length of the CDR3 is 15 residues. CDR3 residues: CASSPHQGVGYGYTF. In nucleotides, the CDR3 is TGTGCCAGCAGCCCACATCAGGGCGTTGGCTATGGCTACACCTTC.

This rearrangement joins TRBV19 to TRBJ2-6; tentative D call: TRBD1 (5 bases). This CDR3 spans 16 amino acids. Between the trimmed V and J ends, which lost 5 bases and 1 base, there was a span of 12 bases. From germline, CDR1 is LNHDA and CDR2 SQIVND (reference sequence). Here the CDR3 reads CASSLGRVSGANVLTF. The CDR3 DNA reads TGTGCCAGTAGTCTCGGCAGGGTATCTGGGGCCAACGTCCTGACTTTC.

The chain couples TRBV2 to TRBJ1-4; 8 bases agree with TRBD1. With V trimmed by 5 bases and J by 4 bases, 6 bases remained unmatched. This CDR3 comprises 15 residues. CDR1 SNHLY and CDR2 FYNNEI come from the germline V gene. Here the CDR3 DNA reads TGTGCCAGCAGTAAAACAGGGGGTTATAATGAAAAACTGTTTTTT. It encodes CASSKTGGYNEKLFF.

CDR3 sequence reads: CASSPPGVYEQYF. DNA for the CDR3: TGTGCCAGCAGCCCACCAGGGGTCTACGAGCAGTACTTC. The rearrangement joins TRBV7-9 to TRBJ2-7; a weak D match, TRBD1 (6 bases). The germline CDR1 and CDR2 sequences are SEHNR and FQNEAQ (reference sequence). The CDR3 runs to 13 residues. V shed 5 bases and J shed 3 bases, with 11 bases lying between them.